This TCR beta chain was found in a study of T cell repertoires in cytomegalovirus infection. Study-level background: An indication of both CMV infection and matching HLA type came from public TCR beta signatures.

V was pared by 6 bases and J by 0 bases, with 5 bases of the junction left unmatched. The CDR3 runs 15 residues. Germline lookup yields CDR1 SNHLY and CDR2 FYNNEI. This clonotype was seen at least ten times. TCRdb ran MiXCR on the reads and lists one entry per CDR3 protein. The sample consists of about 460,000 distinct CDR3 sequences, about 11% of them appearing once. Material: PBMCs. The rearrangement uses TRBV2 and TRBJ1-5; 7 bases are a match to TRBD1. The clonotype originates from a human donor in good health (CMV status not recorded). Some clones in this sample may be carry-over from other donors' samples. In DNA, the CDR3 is TGTGCCAGCAGCGGGGACAGTAATAGCAATCAGCCCCAGCATTTT. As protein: CASSGDSNSNQPQHF.